This TCR beta chain was found in a study of vaccination effects on CD4 cells after COVID-19. Study-wide background: Vaccine administered to participants consisted of two doses of either BNT162b2 or mRNA-1273.

This CDR3 region has 13 residues. CDR1 and CDR2 (germline): LNHNV, YYDKDF (reference sequence). Trimming took off 5 bases at V and 1 base at J, with 8 bases between the two ends. CD4+ T cells specific for antigen were expanded with viral peptide pools by the ViraFEST assay before sequencing. Investigators separated out CD4+ T cells once around 11 days of culture had passed. Vaccine recipients lacked prior SARS-CoV-2 infection and had negative nucleocapsid antibodies. Cultivation was performed at a few million PBMC per well with roughly 10 IU/ml IL-2 and 10 ug/ml peptides added. Data came from immunoSEQ multiplex PCR; TCRdb stores just in-frame clones and leaves some out. The repertoire holds fewer than 55,000 clones, with 79% as singletons. Remarks on this clone: The antigen remains undetermined.

Study observations and caveats: Healthy vaccinees had only 1 of 255 vaccine-induced clones cross-react with common cold coronaviruses. Marked clonal contraction was seen late after vaccination (in both infection- and vaccine-induced clones).

This receptor was obtained from a human donor who received a COVID-19 vaccine. The specimen comprised CD4+ T cells from PBMCs cultured with HCoV-OC43 spike peptides, sampled before COVID-19 vaccination. The subset denotes: HCoV-OC43 spike overlapping peptide pool stimulation. This chain uses TRBV15 with TRBJ1-1; D possibly corresponds to TRBD1 (6 bases). In DNA, the CDR3 is TGTGCCACCAGCCAGGACAGGAACACTGAAGCTTTCTTT. Translation gives CATSQDRNTEAFF.